This T cell receptor beta chain was sequenced for a study of T cells expressing NK-cell markers. Study in general: Repertoire data for TCR beta were derived from sorted T cells (CD3+CD56+NKG2C+, CD3+CD56+NKG2C- and CD3+CD56-NKG2C+). The eight sequenced donors comprised seven who were HCMV-seropositive and one who was seronegative.

The CDR3 loop spans 12 amino acids. Germline lookup yields CDR1 DFQATT and CDR2 SNEGSKA (reference sequence). A 5'RACE template switching approach incorporating UMIs was used to make TCR beta cDNA. TCRdb reprocessed the 5' RACE reads and keeps a single row for each CDR3 protein, giving no DNA. The sample totals 200,000 to 300,000 distinct CDR3 sequences. Sequencing used blood T cells: a sorted CD56 or NKG2C T cell subset, CD4+ or CD8+ T cells, or bulk PBMC T cells (not recorded which). The source is a woman between 18 and 70 years old in good health. V usage is TRBV20-1 and J usage is TRBJ2-2; TCRdb names TRBD1, which stays unverified in the absence of DNA. The CDR3 spells CSAGPSPGELFF.